Ten or more counts support the clone carrying this T cell receptor (beta chain). Its cognate antigen is unknown. TCRdb itself ran the 5' RACE reads through MiXCR, one entry per CDR3 protein. Of roughly 86,000 distinct CDR3 sequences listed, roughly 10% were seen once; the top ten hold approximately 4.6%. CDR3 length equals 17 residues. With 6 bases removed from V and 5 bases from J, the gap between germline ends came to 25 bases. The data are from a study of CD8 T cells in ankylosing spondylitis. Study-wide results and limits: Matched ankylosing spondylitis synovial fluid reportedly contained a significantly enriched population of disease-linked clones.

The sequence was obtained from a male donor with ankylosing spondylitis or in good health (not recorded which). What was sequenced was blood, either unsorted or a sorted T cell fraction (not recorded which). This sequence joins TRBV12-3 or TRBV12-4 and TRBJ1-1; a weak D match, TRBD1 (5 bases). CDR3 sequence (DNA): TGTGCCAGCAGCCCCGGGGGTCGGGGATCCTTCCGGACTGAAGCTTTCTTT. It yields the protein CASSPGGRGSFRTEAFF.